This entry is about one T cell receptor beta chain. Its antigen is still unknown. The data originate from a study of T-cell memory formation after mild COVID-19. Broader study findings: Day 15 to 85 contracting clones showed balanced CD4/CD8; later expanders leaned CD4+.

The germline V gene encodes CDR1 MNHEY and CDR2 SVGEGT. CDR3 size: 16 residues. The V gene lost 6 bases and the J gene lost 7 bases, with 22 bases spanning the gap. TCRdb reprocessed the 5' RACE reads with MiXCR, giving one entry per CDR3 protein. The profile shows 380,000 or so distinct CDR3 sequences, approximately 15% of them singletons. The chain couples TRBV6-2 or TRBV6-3 to TRBJ1-5; D possibly corresponds to TRBD1 (6 bases). The sample taken for sequencing was PBMCs or a T cell subset sorted from them (not recorded which). This clonotype was obtained from a man between 18 and 29 years old who had mild COVID-19 (a few samples of this study predate the infection). Cell type and time point are not known. The CDR3 DNA reads TGTGCCAGCAGAAGAGGGACCGACAGGTTCCTCCAGCCCCAGCATTTT. Amino acids: CASRRGTDRFLQPQHF.